Listed here is a single T cell receptor beta chain. Per the original data handling: Reference gene primer amplification in the assay estimated nucleated cell counts. Libraries were prepared by immunoSEQ multiplex PCR; TCRdb keeps only in-frame clonotypes and omits some of them. For V, J and clone size, that table is used; D and trimming come from the DNA. The sample holds about 130,000 clones, about nine tenths seen once. Seattle enrolled patients during active infection and tracked them longitudinally. These data belong to a study of blood T cell repertoires in COVID-19. Per the germline V gene, CDR1 is DFQATT and CDR2 is SNEGSKA (reference sequence). The CDR3 is made up of 11 amino acids. Trimming took off 5 bases at V and 0 bases at J, with 5 bases between the two ends.

The J gene is TRBJ2-7, the V gene TRBV20-1; no reliable D call. Sequenced sample: peripheral blood. This TCR was sampled from a woman between 65 and 79 years old with COVID-19, enrolled during active disease. This CDR3 reads CSALSSYEQYF. CDR3 coding DNA: TGCAGTGCTCTCAGCTCCTACGAGCAGTACTTC.